This T cell receptor beta chain was sequenced in a study of blood T cell repertoires in COVID-19. At the level of the study: Sources were T cells, B-cell-depleted T cells, or PBMCs; the material itself was cDNA or gDNA.

The germline V gene encodes CDR1 SGHRS and CDR2 YFSETQ. J gave up 8 bases and V 0 bases, and 9 bases lay outside the gene matches. The CDR3 is 16 amino acids. This clone was counted only a few times. The repertoire was sequenced with immunoSEQ multiplex PCR; TCRdb's copy has only in-frame clones and lacks some. The sample has around 100,000 clones; about four fifths are singletons. The receptor's source is a human donor in a cohort sampled during active COVID-19. This rearrangement joins TRBV5-1 to TRBJ2-1; 9 nucleotides align to TRBD1. Sample: peripheral blood. The CDR3 region has the DNA TGCGCCAGCAGCTTGGCGGGACAGGGCCCAAGCGATGAGCAGTTCTTC. Encoded protein: CASSLAGQGPSDEQFF.